This entry lists 23 T cell receptor beta chains sequenced from one sample in a study of shared T cell receptors in the human thymus. The protocol was immunoSEQ multiplex PCR, while the TCRdb copy is restricted to in-frame clones and leaves out a portion. The sample consists of about 660,000 clones, roughly 90% of them appearing once. These same data were also listed under a study on human thymus T cells.

The specimen was thymocytes. The receptors were gathered from a boy under two years old with a congenital heart defect.

The J gene is TRBJ2-3, the V gene TRBV30; D perhaps matches TRBD2 (6 bases). Germline values: CDR1 GTSNPN, CDR2 SVGIG (reference sequence). This CDR3 is built from 15 residues. Trimming stripped 0 bases from V and 6 bases from J, with 16 bases between. CDR3 bases: TGTGCCTGGAGTGTATATCTTAAGGAGGGGGATACGCAGTATTTT. Residues: CAWSVYLKEGDTQYF.

The genes are TRBV10-3 and TRBJ1-2; D perhaps matches TRBD1 (5 bases). Germline V gives CDR1 ENHRY, CDR2 SYGVKD. This CDR3 spans 13 amino acids. Trimming took off 10 bases at V and 6 bases at J, with 18 bases between the two ends. The CDR3: CATRQPIQDGYTF. The CDR3, as DNA: TGTGCCACGCGACAGCCTATCCAGGATGGCTACACCTTC.

The gene calls are TRBV6-5 and TRBJ1-1, with TRBD1 matching over 7 bases. V dropped 5 bases and J dropped 4; count of bases not matched to a gene: 7. Per germline, CDR1 MNHEY and CDR2 SVGAGI. The CDR3 covers 14 residues. The CDR3 region is CASSIRQGGTEAFF. The CDR3, as DNA: TGTGCCAGCAGTATAAGACAGGGTGGCACTGAAGCTTTCTTT.

This chain links TRBV30 with TRBJ2-1, with D possibly TRBD1 on 5 matching bases. Germline loops: CDR1 GTSNPN, CDR2 SVGIG (reference sequence). The CDR3 consists of 13 residues. Trimming removed 5 bases at V and 5 bases at J, with 13 bases between. The CDR3 is CAWGADGHNEQFF. The CDR3 DNA reads as TGTGCCTGGGGGGCTGACGGGCACAATGAGCAGTTCTTC.

The chain joins TRBV11-1 to TRBJ2-5; 9 nucleotides align to TRBD2. Unmatched junction bases numbered 16, after V lost 8 bases and J lost 3 bases. The CDR3 sequence is 17 residues long. Germline V gene data show CDR1 as SGHAT and CDR2 as FQDESV (reference sequence). CDR3 nucleotides: TGTGCCAGCCCATCACCCCCCGGGCTAGCGGGGAAAGAGACCCAGTACTTC. It translates to CASPSPPGLAGKETQYF. The full variable domain, completed using reference TRBV11-1 and TRBJ2-5, is EAEVAQSPRYKITEKSQAVAFWCDPISGHATLYWYRQILGQGPELLVQFQDESVVDDSQLPKDRFSAERLKGVDSTLKIQPAELGDSAMYLCASPSPPGLAGKETQYFGPGTRLLVL.

The V call is TRBV7-2, the J call TRBJ1-1; D is unresolved. Germline-derived CDR1 and CDR2 are SGHTA and FQGNSA. V shed 4 bases and J shed 6 bases, with 12 bases lying between them. The CDR3 is 13 residues long. CDR3 sequence reads: CASSSLNPPEAFF. CDR3 in DNA: TGTGCCAGCAGCTCCCTAAATCCCCCTGAAGCTTTCTTT.

The chain joins TRBV4-1 to TRBJ2-7; D is unresolved. This CDR3 is built from 16 residues. Looked up from germline, CDR1 is MGHRA and CDR2 is YSYEKL. Trimming shortened V by 1 base and J by 2 bases, and 15 bases separated the two germline ends. The CDR3 is CASSQVSNGSTYEQYF. The CDR3 nucleotides read TGCGCCAGCAGCCAAGTTAGCAACGGATCTACCTACGAGCAGTACTTC.

This chain uses TRBV2 with TRBJ2-7; TRBD2 might be the D (6 bases). This CDR3 comprises 14 residues. Germline V gene lookup returns CDR1 SNHLY and CDR2 FYNNEI. V lost 6 bases and J 2 bases, leaving 14 bases between the germline ends. CDR3 in amino acids: CASRAEGTTYEQYF. The CDR3 nucleotides are TGTGCCAGCAGGGCGGAGGGGACGACCTACGAGCAGTACTTC.

This clone was detected a few times. This chain links TRBV28 with TRBJ2-7, with TRBD2 matching 11 bases. The CDR3 extends over 16 amino acids. After removal of 3 bases from V and 0 bases from J, the junction contained 4 bases not matched to a gene. Germline V gene sequence: CDR1 MDHEN, CDR2 SYDVKM. The CDR3 nucleotides are TGTGCCAGCAGTTTGTTAGCGGGAGGGAGCTCCTACGAGCAGTACTTC. It yields the protein CASSLLAGGSSYEQYF. Supplemented by reference TRBV28 and TRBJ2-7, the full variable domain reads DVKVTQSSRYLVKRTGEKVFLECVQDMDHENMFWYRQDPGLGLRLIYFSYDVKMKEKGDIPEGYSVSREKKERFSLILESASTNQTSMYLCASSLLAGGSSYEQYFGPGTRLTVT.

The rearrangement links TRBV4-2 to TRBJ2-7, with 7 bases identical to TRBD2. Per germline, CDR1 LGHNA and CDR2 YNFKEQ. CDR3 length equals 15 residues. With V trimmed by 3 bases and J by 5 bases, 10 bases remained unmatched. Here the CDR3 DNA reads TGTGCCAGCAGCCAGGTACCGGCGGGAGCTGACGAGCAGTACTTC. Residues: CASSQVPAGADEQYF.

V usage is TRBV19 and J usage is TRBJ2-7; 9 bases map to TRBD1. V shed 4 bases and J 9 bases; nucleotides not matched to a gene: 7. The CDR3 is 13 residues long. Germline V gene sequence: CDR1 LNHDA, CDR2 SQIVND (reference sequence). CDR3 sequence reads: CASSTRDRAPQYF. The CDR3, as DNA: TGTGCCAGTAGTACGAGGGACAGGGCGCCGCAGTACTTC. Combining the CDR3 with reference TRBV19 and TRBJ2-7 gives the whole variable domain DGGITQSPKYLFRKEGQNVTLSCEQNLNHDAMYWYRQDPGQGLRLIYYSQIVNDFQKGDIAEGYSVSREKKESFPLTVTSAQKNPTAFYLCASSTRDRAPQYFGPGTRLTVT.

V and J are TRBV7-2 and TRBJ2-2, with a weak D call TRBD2 (5 bases). Trimming pared 5 bases from V and 7 bases from J, leaving 20 bases between. CDR3 size: 16 residues. The germline V gene encodes CDR1 SGHTA and CDR2 FQGNSA. The CDR3 nucleotides are TGTGCCAGCAGCCCTCCTAAGGGAGTTTTCGGCGGGGAGCTGTTTTTT. The encoded protein is CASSPPKGVFGGELFF.

The chain recombines TRBV27 with TRBJ2-1; tentative D call: TRBD2 (6 bases). CDR1 and CDR2 (germline): MNHEY, SMNVEV (reference sequence). With 6 bases removed from V and 0 bases from J, the gap between germline ends came to 12 bases. The CDR3 contains 15 residues. CDR3 amino acids: CASRTGLHSYNEQFF. CDR3 DNA: TGTGCCAGCAGGACGGGACTTCACTCCTACAATGAGCAGTTCTTC.

This clone was seen only once. This sequence joins TRBV7-6 and TRBJ2-1, with 7 bases fitting TRBD1. Unmatched junction bases numbered 10, after V lost 5 bases and J lost 6 bases. This CDR3 region has 15 residues. CDR1 is SGHVS, CDR2 FNYEAQ, per germline. The CDR3 protein is CASSPRDSGPNEQFF. CDR3 sequence (DNA): TGTGCCAGCAGCCCCCGGGACAGTGGGCCCAATGAGCAGTTCTTC.

This clone was seen only once. The chain couples TRBV14 to TRBJ2-7, with 9 nucleotides matching TRBD1. CDR1 is SGHDN, CDR2 FVKESK, per germline. This CDR3 comprises 15 residues. V shed 2 bases, J shed 5 bases, and the junction held 7 bases outside the gene matches. The CDR3 nucleotides read TGTGCCAGCAGCCAAAGAGAACAGGGGGCCCACGAGCAGTACTTC. Its protein product is CASSQREQGAHEQYF.

The chain is built from TRBV27 and TRBJ2-7; 11 positions agree with TRBD2. The CDR3 length is 14 residues. CDR1 MNHEY and CDR2 SMNVEV come from the germline V gene (reference sequence). V dropped 5 bases and J dropped 5; count of bases not matched to a gene: 5. For the CDR3, the DNA is TGTGCCAGCAGTCCCCCTAGCGGGAGGAACGAGCAGTACTTC. This sequence encodes CASSPPSGRNEQYF.

The V gene is TRBV14, the J gene TRBJ1-2; D remains ambiguous. Trimming took off 8 bases at V and 1 base at J, with 5 bases between the two ends. This CDR3 has 11 amino acids. Germline CDR1 reads SGHDN; CDR2 reads FVKESK. In DNA form, the CDR3 reads TGTGCCAGCCGAGATAACTATGGCTACACCTTC. This encodes CASRDNYGYTF.

The chain links TRBV7-2 to TRBJ2-1; TRBD2 matches at 7 bases. Germline CDR1 SGHTA, CDR2 FQGNSA. Trimming removed 2 bases from V and 4 bases from J; junction bases left unmatched: 8. This CDR3 is built from 16 residues. DNA for the CDR3: TGTGCCAGCAGCTTATACCCCCTAGCGGAGTACAATGAGCAGTTCTTC. Its protein is CASSLYPLAEYNEQFF.

The rearrangement uses TRBV10-3 and TRBJ2-3; D unresolved. CDR1 is ENHRY and CDR2 is SYGVKD in the germline V gene. The CDR3 runs 15 residues. The V and J ends lost 3 bases and 5 bases respectively, with 15 bases between them. As DNA, the CDR3 is TGTGCCATCAGTGAAAATCGACCGAGAGGAGATACGCAGTATTTT. It codes for CAISENRPRGDTQYF.

The V and J genes are TRBV13 and TRBJ2-7, with a possible D match to TRBD2 (6 bases). Looked up from germline, CDR1 is PRHDT and CDR2 is FYEKMQ (reference sequence). Trimming shortened V by 3 bases and J by 2 bases, and 11 bases separated the two germline ends. The length of the CDR3 is 14 residues. The CDR3 DNA reads TGTGCCAGCAGCTTCCCGGGACTGCCCTACGAGCAGTACTTC. Translation: CASSFPGLPYEQYF.

CDR3 coding DNA: TGTGCCAGCAGCTTAGAAAGCGGGAGGGCCGAGGAGACCCAGTACTTC. It yields the protein CASSLESGRAEETQYF. The chain links TRBV11-2 to TRBJ2-5; 10 positions match TRBD2. With 0 bases clipped from V and 5 bases from J, the junction kept 6 bases outside the gene matches. This CDR3 spans 16 amino acids. Germline V gives CDR1 SGHAT, CDR2 FQNNGV.

This sequence joins TRBV27 and TRBJ2-2; D call uncertain. Germline values: CDR1 MNHEY, CDR2 SMNVEV (reference sequence). CDR3 length: 16 residues. The ends were cut back, 3 bases at V and 4 bases at J, with 15 bases in the middle. The CDR3 DNA follows: TGTGCCAGCAGTTTCCAGGCCTTCCGTGGCACCGGGGAGCTGTTTTTT. As protein: CASSFQAFRGTGELFF.

This rearrangement joins TRBV10-3 to TRBJ1-5, with D perhaps matching TRBD1 (5 bases). Germline CDR1 ENHRY, CDR2 SYGVKD. V was pared by 0 bases and J by 4 bases, with 10 bases between. This CDR3 has 15 residues. In DNA, the CDR3 is TGTGCCATCAGTGAGTCGAGGGGACTGAATCAGCCCCAGCATTTT. This codes for CAISESRGLNQPQHF.